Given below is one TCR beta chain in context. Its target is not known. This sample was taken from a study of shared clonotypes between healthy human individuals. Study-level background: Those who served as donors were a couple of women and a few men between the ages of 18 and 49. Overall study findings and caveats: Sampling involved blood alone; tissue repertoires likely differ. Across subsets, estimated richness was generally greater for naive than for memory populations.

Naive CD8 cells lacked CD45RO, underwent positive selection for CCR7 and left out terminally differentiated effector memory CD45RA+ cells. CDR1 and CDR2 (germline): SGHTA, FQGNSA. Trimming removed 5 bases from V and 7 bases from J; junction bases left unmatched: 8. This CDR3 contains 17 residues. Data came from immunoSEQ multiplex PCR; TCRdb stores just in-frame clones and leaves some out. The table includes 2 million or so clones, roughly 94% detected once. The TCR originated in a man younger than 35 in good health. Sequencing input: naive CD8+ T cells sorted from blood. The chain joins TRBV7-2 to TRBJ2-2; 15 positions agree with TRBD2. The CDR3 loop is CASSLGLAGGPSGELFF. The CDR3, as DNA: TGTGCCAGCAGCCTTGGACTAGCGGGAGGGCCAAGCGGGGAGCTGTTTTTT.